This T cell receptor beta chain was found in a study of T cell responses to AZD1222 COVID-19 vaccine. The study's findings and limits: The peak T cell response came first, and repertoires were sampled only after it. Nearly half of spike-specific TCRs reportedly target variant regions that are unmutated in the B.1.351 and B.1.1.7 variants. Of the AZD1222 recipients, only five to seven were seropositive at baseline. Rises in breadth and depth of Spike-specific TCRs came after two AZD1222 doses.

Sequenced by immunoSEQ multiplex PCR; TCRdb stores in-frame clones only, minus some. The data show roughly 200,000 clones, 90% to 95% seen once. About this clone: Its specificity is unknown.

The ends lost 5 bases at V and 1 base at J; junction bases unmatched: 6. This CDR3 has 17 amino acids. The germline CDR1 and CDR2 sequences are MNHEY and SVGEGT. The sample consisted of peripheral blood, taken 28 days after the second dose of the MenACWY control vaccine. The sequence came from an adult who received the MenACWY meningococcal vaccine as a control. V gene TRBV6-2 or TRBV6-3 combines with J gene TRBJ2-1; TRBD2 matches 12 bases. CDR3 sequence reads: CASSPLAGGISYNEQFF. In DNA form, the CDR3 reads TGTGCCAGCAGTCCCCTAGCGGGGGGGATATCCTACAATGAGCAGTTCTTC.